A single sample gave rise to the 9 T cell receptor beta chains below, sequenced in a study of T cells in Graves' hyperthyroidism and ophthalmopathy. Regions amplified from RNA transcripts were the TCR beta CDR3 regions. The HTBI set primed first-round TCR CDR3 RT-PCR. TCRdb processed the multiplex PCR reads anew with MiXCR; each CDR3 protein has one entry. The sample lists hundreds of thousands of distinct CDR3 sequences; more than 20% were seen once. Material: blood. Receptors were obtained from a man aged 30 to 45 with Graves' ophthalmopathy.

This clonotype occurred many times. The chain carries TRBV2 and TRBJ2-3; 9 bases line up with TRBD2. The germline gives CDR1 SNHLY, CDR2 FYNNEI. The J segment lost 6 bases and the V segment lost 9 bases, leaving 4 bases of the junction unmatched. This CDR3 is 12 amino acids long. CDR3: CASRRGGDTQYF. CDR3 nucleotide sequence: TGTGCCAGTCGGCGGGGGGGGGATACGCAGTATTTT.

The chain has TRBV12-3 or TRBV12-4 and TRBJ1-4; D not certain. Trimming shortened V by 6 bases and J by 4 bases, and 12 bases separated the two germline ends. The CDR3 extends over 14 amino acids. The DNA of the CDR3 is TGTGCCAGCAGAGGCGGGGAGGTTAATGAAAAACTGTTTTTT. Its protein is CASRGGEVNEKLFF.

Turning to this clonotype: A much larger clone sits a single nucleotide away, making a read error possible. CDR3 amino acids: CASSVRANPKETDTQYF. In nucleotides, the CDR3 is TGTGCCAGCAGTGTTCGGGCCAACCCCAAAGAGACAGATACGCAGTATTTT. The chain recombines TRBV2 with TRBJ2-3; D gene ambiguous. V was clipped by 4 bases and J by 3 bases, with 20 bases between them. CDR3 length: 17 amino acids. CDR1 SNHLY and CDR2 FYNNEI come from the germline V gene.

This clonotype was picked up many times. The chain couples TRBV3-1 to TRBJ2-5; the D is unclear. V lost 1 base and J lost 0, with 3 bases in between. The CDR3 is made up of 13 amino acids. Germline lookup yields CDR1 LGHDT and CDR2 YNNKEL (reference sequence). In DNA, the CDR3 is TGTGCCAGCAGCCAAGTTAACCAAGAGACCCAGTACTTC. Translated, it gives CASSQVNQETQYF.

The V call is TRBV6-1, the J call TRBJ1-2; 9 bases match TRBD1. Germline lookup yields CDR1 MNHNS and CDR2 SASEGT. The CDR3 is 13 amino acids. The trim removed 6 bases at V and 7 bases at J, leaving 6 bases unmatched. Written as DNA, the CDR3 is TGTGCCAGCAGGGGGACAGGGAGTGCTGGCTACACCTTC. This codes for CASRGTGSAGYTF.

The rearrangement links TRBV15 to TRBJ2-1, with 16 bases identical to TRBD2. Trimming removed 7 bases from V and 8 bases from J; junction bases left unmatched: 8. Germline V gives CDR1 LNHNV, CDR2 YYDKDF (reference sequence). There are 16 residues in the CDR3. DNA for the CDR3: TGTGCCACCACCGGGACTAGCGGGAGGGCCGCCGATGAGCAGTTCTTC. Amino acids: CATTGTSGRAADEQFF.

This clonotype was counted many times. The chain is built from TRBV5-1 and TRBJ2-2, with 7 bases lining up with TRBD2. V gave up 3 bases and J gave up 3 bases; unmatched junction bases: 5. The CDR3 sequence is 15 residues long. Germline assignment: CDR1 SGHRS and CDR2 YFSETQ. In DNA form, the CDR3 reads TGCGCCAGCAGCTCCCTTGCGGGAGACACCGGGGAGCTGTTTTTT. Translating gives CASSSLAGDTGELFF.

The gene calls are TRBV11-3 and TRBJ1-2; TRBD1 might be the D (6 bases). Trimming shortened V by 10 bases and J by 2 bases, and 17 bases separated the two germline ends. The CDR3 contains 14 residues. CDR1 SGHNT and CDR2 YENEEA come from the germline V gene. In nucleotides, the CDR3 is TGTGCCATCCCCCCGGGCAGGGGAAACTATGGCTACACCTTC. Translated: CAIPPGRGNYGYTF.

This sequence joins TRBV27 and TRBJ1-1; no clear D. The CDR3 runs 15 residues. Trimming took 3 bases from V and 0 from J, leaving 11 bases between them. Germline lookup yields CDR1 MNHEY and CDR2 SMNVEV (reference sequence). CDR3 in DNA: TGTGCCAGCAGTTTGAAGGGCTATATGAACACTGAAGCTTTCTTT. It yields the protein CASSLKGYMNTEAFF.